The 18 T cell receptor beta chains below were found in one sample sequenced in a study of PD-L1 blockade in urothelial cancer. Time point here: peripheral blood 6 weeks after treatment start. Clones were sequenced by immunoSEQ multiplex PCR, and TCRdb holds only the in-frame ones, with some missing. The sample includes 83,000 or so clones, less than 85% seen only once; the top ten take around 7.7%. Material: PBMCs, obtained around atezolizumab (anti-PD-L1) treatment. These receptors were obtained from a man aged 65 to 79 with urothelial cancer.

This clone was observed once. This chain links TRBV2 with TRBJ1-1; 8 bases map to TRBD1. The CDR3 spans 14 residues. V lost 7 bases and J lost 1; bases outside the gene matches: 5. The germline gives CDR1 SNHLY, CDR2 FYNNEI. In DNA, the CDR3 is TGTGCCAGCACCACGGACAGGGCGAACACTGAAGCTTTCTTT. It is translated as CASTTDRANTEAFF.

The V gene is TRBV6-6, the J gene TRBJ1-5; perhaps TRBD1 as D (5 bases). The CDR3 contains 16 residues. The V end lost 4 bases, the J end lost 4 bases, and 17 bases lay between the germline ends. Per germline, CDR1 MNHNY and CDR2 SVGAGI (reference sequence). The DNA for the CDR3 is TGTGCCAGCAGTTTAACCTCAGGGTTTGGGAATCAGCCCCAGCATTTT. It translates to CASSLTSGFGNQPQHF.

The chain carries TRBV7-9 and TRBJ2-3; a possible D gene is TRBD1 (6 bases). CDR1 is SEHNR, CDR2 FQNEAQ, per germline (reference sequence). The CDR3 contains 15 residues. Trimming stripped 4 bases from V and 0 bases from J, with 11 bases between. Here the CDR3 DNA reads TGTGCCAGCAGCTCGACAGGAACTAGCACAGATACGCAGTATTTT. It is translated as CASSSTGTSTDTQYF.

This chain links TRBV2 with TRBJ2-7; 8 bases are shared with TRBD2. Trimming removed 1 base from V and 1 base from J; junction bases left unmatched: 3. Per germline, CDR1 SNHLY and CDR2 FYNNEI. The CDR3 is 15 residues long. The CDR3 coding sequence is TGTGCCAGCAGTGAAGGCGGGGGGTCATCCTACGAGCAGTACTTC. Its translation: CASSEGGGSSYEQYF. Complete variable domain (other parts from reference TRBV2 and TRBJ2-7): EPEVTQTPSHQVTQMGQEVILRCVPISNHLYFYWYRQILGQKVEFLVSFYNNEISEKSEIFDDQFSVERPDGSNFTLKIRSTKLEDSAMYFCASSEGGGSSYEQYFGPGTRLTVT.

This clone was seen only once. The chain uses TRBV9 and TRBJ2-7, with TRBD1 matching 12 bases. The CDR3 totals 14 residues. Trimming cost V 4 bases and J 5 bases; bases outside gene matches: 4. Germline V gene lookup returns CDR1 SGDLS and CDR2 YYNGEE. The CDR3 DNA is TGTGCCAGCAGCCCGGGACAGGGGGCCAACGAGCAGTACTTC. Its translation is CASSPGQGANEQYF.

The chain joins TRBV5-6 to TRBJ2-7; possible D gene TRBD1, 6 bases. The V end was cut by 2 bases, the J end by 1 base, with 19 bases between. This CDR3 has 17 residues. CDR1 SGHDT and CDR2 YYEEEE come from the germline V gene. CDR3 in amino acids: CASSFPTSGTRSYEQYF. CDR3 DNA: TGTGCCAGCAGCTTTCCCACCTCCGGGACACGATCCTACGAGCAGTACTTC.

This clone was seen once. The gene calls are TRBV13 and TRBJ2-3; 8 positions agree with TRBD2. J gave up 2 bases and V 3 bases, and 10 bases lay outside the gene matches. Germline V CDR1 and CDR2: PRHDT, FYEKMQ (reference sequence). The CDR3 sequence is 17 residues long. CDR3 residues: CASSFSTGGRSTDTQYF. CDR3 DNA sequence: TGTGCCAGCAGCTTCAGTACGGGGGGGCGCTCCACAGATACGCAGTATTTT.

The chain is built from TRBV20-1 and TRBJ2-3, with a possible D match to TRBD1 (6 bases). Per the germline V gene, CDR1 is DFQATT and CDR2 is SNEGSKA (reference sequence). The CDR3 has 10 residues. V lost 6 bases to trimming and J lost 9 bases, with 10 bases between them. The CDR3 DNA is TGCAGTGCGGCCGGGACAACGCAGTATTTT. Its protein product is CSAAGTTQYF.

CDR3 amino acids: CASSQPDGDTEAFF. CDR3 nucleotides: TGCGCCAGCAGCCAACCGGACGGGGACACTGAAGCTTTCTTT. This sequence joins TRBV4-1 and TRBJ1-1; D not certain. The V end lost 2 bases, the J end lost 3 bases, and 10 bases lay between the germline ends. CDR1 MGHRA and CDR2 YSYEKL come from the germline V gene. The CDR3 has 14 amino acids.

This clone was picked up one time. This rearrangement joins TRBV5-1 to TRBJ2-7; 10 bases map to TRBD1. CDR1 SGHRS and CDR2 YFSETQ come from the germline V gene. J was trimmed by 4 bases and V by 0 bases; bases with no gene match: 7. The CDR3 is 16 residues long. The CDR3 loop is CASSLVDRGQGYEQYF. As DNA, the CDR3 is TGCGCCAGCAGCTTGGTCGACAGGGGGCAAGGGTACGAGCAGTACTTC. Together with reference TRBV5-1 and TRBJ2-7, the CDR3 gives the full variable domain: KAGVTQTPRYLIKTRGQQVTLSCSPISGHRSVSWYQQTPGQGLQFLFEYFSETQRNKGNFPGRFSGRQFSNSRSEMNVSTLELGDSALYLCASSLVDRGQGYEQYFGPGTRLTVT.

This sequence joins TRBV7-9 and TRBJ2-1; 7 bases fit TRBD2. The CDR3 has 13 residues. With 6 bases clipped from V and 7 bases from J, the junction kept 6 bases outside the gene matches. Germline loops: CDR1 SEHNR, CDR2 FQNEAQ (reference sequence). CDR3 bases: TGTGCCAGCAGGCGGGGAGGGGAAAATGAGCAGTTCTTC. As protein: CASRRGGENEQFF.

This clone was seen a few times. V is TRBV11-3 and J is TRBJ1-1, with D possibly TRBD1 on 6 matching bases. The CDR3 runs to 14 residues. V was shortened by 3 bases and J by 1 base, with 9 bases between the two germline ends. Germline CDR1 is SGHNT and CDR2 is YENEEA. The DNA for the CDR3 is TGTGCCAGCAGCTTTTCAGGGGAGAACACTGAAGCTTTCTTT. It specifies CASSFSGENTEAFF.

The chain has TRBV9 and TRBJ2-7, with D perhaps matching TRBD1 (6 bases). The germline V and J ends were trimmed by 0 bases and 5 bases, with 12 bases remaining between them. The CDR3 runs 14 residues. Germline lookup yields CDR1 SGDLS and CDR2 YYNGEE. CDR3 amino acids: CASSVATAGDEQYF. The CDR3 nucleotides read TGTGCCAGCAGCGTAGCTACGGCAGGGGACGAGCAGTACTTC.

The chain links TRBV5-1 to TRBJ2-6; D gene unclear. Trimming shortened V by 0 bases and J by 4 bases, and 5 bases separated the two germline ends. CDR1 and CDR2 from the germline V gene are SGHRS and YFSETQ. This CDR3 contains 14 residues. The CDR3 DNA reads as TGCGCCAGCAGCTTGGTGTCAGGGGCCAACGTCCTGACTTTC. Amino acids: CASSLVSGANVLTF.

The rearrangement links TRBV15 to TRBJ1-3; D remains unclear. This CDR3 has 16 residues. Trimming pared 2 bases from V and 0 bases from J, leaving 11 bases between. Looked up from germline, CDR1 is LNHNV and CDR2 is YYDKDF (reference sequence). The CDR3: CATSRLDSYSGNTIYF. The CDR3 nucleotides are TGTGCCACCAGCAGACTGGATAGCTACTCTGGAAACACCATATATTTT.

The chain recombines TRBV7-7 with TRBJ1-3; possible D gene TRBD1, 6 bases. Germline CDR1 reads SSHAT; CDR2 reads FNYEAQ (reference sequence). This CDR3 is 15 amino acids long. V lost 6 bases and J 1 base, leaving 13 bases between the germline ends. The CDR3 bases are TGTGCCAGCAGTTCAGGGGCAGGGTCTGGAAACACCATATATTTT. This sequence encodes CASSSGAGSGNTIYF. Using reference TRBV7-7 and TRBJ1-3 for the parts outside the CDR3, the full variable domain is GAGVSQSPRYKVTKRGQDVTLRCDPISSHATLYWYQQALGQGPEFLTYFNYEAQPDKSGLPSDRFSAERPEGSISTLTIQRTEQRDSAMYRCASSSGAGSGNTIYFGEGSWLTVV.

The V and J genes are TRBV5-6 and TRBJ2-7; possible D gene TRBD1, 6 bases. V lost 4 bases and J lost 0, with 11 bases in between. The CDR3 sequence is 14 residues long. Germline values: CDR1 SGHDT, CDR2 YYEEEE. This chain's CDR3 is CASSLRDNSYEQYF. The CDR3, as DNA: TGTGCCAGCAGCCTCCGGGACAACTCCTACGAGCAGTACTTC.

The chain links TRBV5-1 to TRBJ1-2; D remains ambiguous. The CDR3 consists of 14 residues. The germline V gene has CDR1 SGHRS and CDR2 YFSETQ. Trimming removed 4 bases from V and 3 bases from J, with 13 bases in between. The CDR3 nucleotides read TGCGCCAGCAGCCAACAGCGGGCGGACTATGGCTACACCTTC. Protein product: CASSQQRADYGYTF.